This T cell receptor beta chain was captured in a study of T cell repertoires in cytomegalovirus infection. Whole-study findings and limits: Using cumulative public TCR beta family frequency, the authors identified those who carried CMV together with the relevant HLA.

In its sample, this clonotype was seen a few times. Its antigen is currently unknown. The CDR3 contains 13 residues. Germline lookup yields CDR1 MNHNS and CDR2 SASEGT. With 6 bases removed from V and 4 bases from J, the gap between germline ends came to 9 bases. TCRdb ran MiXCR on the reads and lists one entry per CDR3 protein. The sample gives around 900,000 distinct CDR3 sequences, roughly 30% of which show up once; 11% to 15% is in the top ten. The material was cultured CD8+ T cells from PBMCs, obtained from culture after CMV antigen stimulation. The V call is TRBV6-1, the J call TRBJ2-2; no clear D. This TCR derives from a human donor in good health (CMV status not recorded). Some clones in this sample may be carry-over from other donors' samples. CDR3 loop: CASSSPPTGELFF. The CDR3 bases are TGTGCCAGCAGCTCCCCCCCCACCGGGGAGCTGTTTTTT.